This entry lists 5 T cell receptor beta chains sequenced from one sample in a study of blood T cell repertoires in COVID-19. Only in-frame clones appear in the TCRdb table, and some are missing; sequencing was by immunoSEQ multiplex PCR. The sample holds 300,000 to 350,000 clones, more than 70% seen once. Sequenced input: peripheral blood. Source of these receptors: an older woman with COVID-19, enrolled during active disease.

This clone was seen a few times. The chain couples TRBV10-3 to TRBJ1-2, with TRBD1 matching over 10 bases. CDR3 size: 13 residues. Germline lookup yields CDR1 ENHRY and CDR2 SYGVKD. V gave up 9 bases and J gave up 2 bases; unmatched junction bases: 3. The CDR3 loop reads CAIRQGANYGYTF. DNA of the CDR3: TGTGCCATACGACAGGGGGCAAACTATGGCTACACCTTC.

This clone was seen just once. The chain has TRBV2 and TRBJ1-3, with D perhaps TRBD1 (6 bases). The CDR3 spans 15 residues. Trimming shortened V by 4 bases and J by 1 base, and 11 bases separated the two germline ends. Looked up from germline, CDR1 is SNHLY and CDR2 is FYNNEI. CDR3 sequence: CASSGGGLSGNTIYF. In nucleotides, the CDR3 is TGTGCCAGCAGTGGGGGGGGCCTATCTGGAAACACCATATATTTT.

The J gene is TRBJ2-5, the V gene TRBV5-1, with D tentatively TRBD1 (5 bases). Per germline, CDR1 SGHRS and CDR2 YFSETQ. V was shortened by 0 bases and J by 13 bases, with 10 bases between the two germline ends. The length of the CDR3 is 11 residues. The CDR3 DNA reads as TGCGCCAGCAGCTTGGACCGGACACCGTACTTC. It translates to CASSLDRTPYF. The full variable domain, with the rest looked up from reference TRBV5-1 and TRBJ2-5, is KAGVTQTPRYLIKTRGQQVTLSCSPISGHRSVSWYQQTPGQGLQFLFEYFSETQRNKGNFPGRFSGRQFSNSRSEMNVSTLELGDSALYLCASSLDRTPYFGPGTRLLVL.

The CDR3 spells CASTDGSPEAFF. CDR3 bases: TGTGCCAGCACCGACGGGAGTCCCGAAGCTTTCTTT. The rearrangement links TRBV6-5 to TRBJ1-1, with unresolved D. Trimming took 7 bases from V and 8 from J, leaving 14 bases between them. The CDR3 length is 12 residues. The germline V gene encodes CDR1 MNHEY and CDR2 SVGAGI.

The J gene is TRBJ1-6, the V gene TRBV6-5; 8 nucleotides align to TRBD1. Looked up from germline, CDR1 is MNHEY and CDR2 is SVGAGI. With 6 bases clipped from V and 10 bases from J, the junction kept 11 bases outside the gene matches. CDR3 length: 15 residues. The CDR3 sequence: CASSLWGQAESPLHF. The CDR3 bases are TGTGCCAGCAGCCTCTGGGGACAGGCCGAATCACCCCTCCACTTT.